This T cell receptor (beta chain) was observed in a study of OX40 agonist ivuxolimab in advanced cancers. Study overall: The patients' treatment was ivuxolimab, an agonistic anti-OX40 (CD134) antibody. Participants averaged approximately 65 years of age (range about 23 to 80) and were over 75% male.

TCRdb keeps only in-frame clones here, not all; method: immunoSEQ multiplex PCR. The sample carries fewer than 65,000 clones, around 80% recorded once. General study findings and limits: Fewer expanded clones were found on average in CD4+ than in CD8+ T cells.

Autoimmune disease history or systemic immunosuppression disqualified patients. This clone occurred a few times. No antigen is known for it. Trimming removed 1 base from V and 8 bases from J, with 9 bases in between. The CDR3 runs 12 residues. Germline CDR1 and CDR2: SGHTS and YDEGEE. The sample consisted of CD4+ or CD8+ T cells sorted from blood, taken in a trial of the OX40 agonist ivuxolimab. This receptor was obtained from an adult with an advanced solid tumor such as melanoma, head and neck, liver or kidney cancer. The V call is TRBV5-8, the J call TRBJ1-2; D remains unclear. The CDR3 bases are TGTGCCAGCAGCTTGCGAGTTCGGGGCTACACCTTC. Amino acids: CASSLRVRGYTF.